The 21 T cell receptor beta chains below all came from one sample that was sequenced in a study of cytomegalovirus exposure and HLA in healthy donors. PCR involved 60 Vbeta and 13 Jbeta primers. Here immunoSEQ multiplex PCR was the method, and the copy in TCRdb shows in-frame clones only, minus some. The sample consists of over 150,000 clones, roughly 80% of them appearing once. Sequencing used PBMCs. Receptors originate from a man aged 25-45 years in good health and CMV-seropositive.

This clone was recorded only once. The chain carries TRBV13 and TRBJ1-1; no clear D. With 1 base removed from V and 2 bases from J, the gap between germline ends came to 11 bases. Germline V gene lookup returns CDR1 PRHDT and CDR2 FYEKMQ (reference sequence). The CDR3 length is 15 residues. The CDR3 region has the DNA TGTGCCAGCAGCTTAGTCCGGGGAGTAAACACTGAAGCTTTCTTT. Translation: CASSLVRGVNTEAFF.

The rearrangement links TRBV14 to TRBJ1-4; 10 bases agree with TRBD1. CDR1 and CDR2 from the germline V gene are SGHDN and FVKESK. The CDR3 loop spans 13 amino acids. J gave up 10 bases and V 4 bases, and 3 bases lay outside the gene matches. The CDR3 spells CASSRRTGGKLFF. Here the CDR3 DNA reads TGTGCCAGCAGCCGCAGGACAGGGGGAAAACTGTTTTTT.

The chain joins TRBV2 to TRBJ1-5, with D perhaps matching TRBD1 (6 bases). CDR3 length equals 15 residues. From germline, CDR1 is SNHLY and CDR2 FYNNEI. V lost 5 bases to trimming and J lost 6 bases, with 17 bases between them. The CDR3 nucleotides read TGTGCCAGCAGTATTACAGGGCTGTCAGGTCAGCCCCAGCATTTT. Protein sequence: CASSITGLSGQPQHF.

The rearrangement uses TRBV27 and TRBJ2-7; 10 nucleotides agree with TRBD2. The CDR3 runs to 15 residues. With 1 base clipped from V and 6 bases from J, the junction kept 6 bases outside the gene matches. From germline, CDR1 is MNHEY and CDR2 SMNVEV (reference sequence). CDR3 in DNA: TGTGCCAGCAGTTTATACCTAGCGGGAGTTTCCGAGCAGTACTTC. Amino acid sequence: CASSLYLAGVSEQYF.

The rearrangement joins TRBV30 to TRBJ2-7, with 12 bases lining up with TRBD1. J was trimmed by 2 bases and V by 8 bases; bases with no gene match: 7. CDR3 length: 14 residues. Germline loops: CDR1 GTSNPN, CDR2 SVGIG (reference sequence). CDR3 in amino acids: CAGAGTGGPYEQYF. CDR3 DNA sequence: TGTGCCGGGGCCGGGACAGGGGGCCCCTACGAGCAGTACTTC. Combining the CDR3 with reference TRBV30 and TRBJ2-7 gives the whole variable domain SQTIHQWPATLVQPVGSPLSLECTVEGTSNPNLYWYRQAAGRGLQLLFYSVGIGQISSEVPQNLSASRPQDRQFILSSKKLLLSDSGFYLCAGAGTGGPYEQYFGPGTRLTVT.

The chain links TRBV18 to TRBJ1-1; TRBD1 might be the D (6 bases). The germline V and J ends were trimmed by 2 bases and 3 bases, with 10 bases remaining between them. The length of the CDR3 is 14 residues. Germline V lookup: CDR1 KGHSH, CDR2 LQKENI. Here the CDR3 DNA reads TGTGCCAGCTCACCAGGGGACACCTACACTGAAGCTTTCTTT. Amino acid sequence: CASSPGDTYTEAFF.

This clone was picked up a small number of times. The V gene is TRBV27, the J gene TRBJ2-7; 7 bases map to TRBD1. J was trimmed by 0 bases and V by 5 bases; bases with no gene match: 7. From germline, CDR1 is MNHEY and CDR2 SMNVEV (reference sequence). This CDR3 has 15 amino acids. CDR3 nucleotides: TGTGCCAGCAGTCCCGGACAGGACAGCTCCTACGAGCAGTACTTC. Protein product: CASSPGQDSSYEQYF.

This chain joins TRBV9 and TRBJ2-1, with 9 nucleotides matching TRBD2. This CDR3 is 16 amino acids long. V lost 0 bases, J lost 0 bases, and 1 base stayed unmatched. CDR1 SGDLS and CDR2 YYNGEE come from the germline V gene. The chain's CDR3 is CASSVGGGGSYNEQFF. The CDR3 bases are TGTGCCAGCAGCGTAGGCGGGGGGGGCTCCTACAATGAGCAGTTCTTC. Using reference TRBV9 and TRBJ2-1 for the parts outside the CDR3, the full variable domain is DSGVTQTPKHLITATGQRVTLRCSPRSGDLSVYWYQQSLDQGLQFLIQYYNGEERAKGNILERFSAQQFPDLHSELNLSSLELGDSALYFCASSVGGGGSYNEQFFGPGTRLTVL.

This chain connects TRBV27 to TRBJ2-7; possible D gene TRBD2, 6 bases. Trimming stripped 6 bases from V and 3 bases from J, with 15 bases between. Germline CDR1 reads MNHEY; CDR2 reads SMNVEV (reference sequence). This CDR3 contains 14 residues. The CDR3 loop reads CASSLGRGYYEQYF. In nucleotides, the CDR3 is TGTGCCAGCAGCCTAGGACGGGGGTACTACGAGCAGTACTTC.

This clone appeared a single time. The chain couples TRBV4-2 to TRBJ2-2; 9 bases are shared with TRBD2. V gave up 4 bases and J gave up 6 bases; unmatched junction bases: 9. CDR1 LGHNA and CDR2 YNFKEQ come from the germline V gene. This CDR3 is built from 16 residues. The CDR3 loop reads CASSPLRGGHAGELFF. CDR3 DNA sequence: TGTGCCAGCAGCCCTTTGCGGGGGGGCCATGCCGGGGAGCTGTTTTTT.

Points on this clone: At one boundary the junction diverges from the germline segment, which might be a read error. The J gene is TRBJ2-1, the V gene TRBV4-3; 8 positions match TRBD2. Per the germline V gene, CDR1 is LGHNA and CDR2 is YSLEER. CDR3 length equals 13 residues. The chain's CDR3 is CASSQDTRGGFVF. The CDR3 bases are TGCGCCAGCAGCCAAGATACCCGGGGGGGCTTTGTCTTC.

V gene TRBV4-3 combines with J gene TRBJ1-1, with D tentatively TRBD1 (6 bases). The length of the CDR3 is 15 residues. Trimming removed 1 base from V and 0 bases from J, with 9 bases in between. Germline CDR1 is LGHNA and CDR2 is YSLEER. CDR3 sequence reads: CASSQGQGLNTEAFF. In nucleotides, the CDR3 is TGCGCCAGCAGCCAAGGGCAGGGGCTGAACACTGAAGCTTTCTTT.

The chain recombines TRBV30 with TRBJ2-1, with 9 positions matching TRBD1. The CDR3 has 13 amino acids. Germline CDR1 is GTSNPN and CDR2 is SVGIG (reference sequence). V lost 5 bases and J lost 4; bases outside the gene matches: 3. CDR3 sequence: CAWGQGRYNEQFF. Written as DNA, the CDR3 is TGTGCCTGGGGACAGGGGAGGTACAATGAGCAGTTCTTC. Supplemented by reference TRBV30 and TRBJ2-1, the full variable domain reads SQTIHQWPATLVQPVGSPLSLECTVEGTSNPNLYWYRQAAGRGLQLLFYSVGIGQISSEVPQNLSASRPQDRQFILSSKKLLLSDSGFYLCAWGQGRYNEQFFGPGTRLTVL.

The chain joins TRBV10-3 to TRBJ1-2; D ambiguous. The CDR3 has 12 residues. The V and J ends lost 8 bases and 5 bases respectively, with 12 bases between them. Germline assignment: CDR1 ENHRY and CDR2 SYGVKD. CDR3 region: CAIETAGYGYTF. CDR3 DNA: TGTGCCATCGAGACCGCGGGATATGGCTACACCTTC.

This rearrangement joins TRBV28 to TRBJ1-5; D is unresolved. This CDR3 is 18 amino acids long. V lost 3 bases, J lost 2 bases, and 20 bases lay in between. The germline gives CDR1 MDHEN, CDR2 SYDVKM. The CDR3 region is CASSFGSSTGVGNQPQHF. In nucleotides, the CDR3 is TGTGCCAGCAGTTTCGGGTCCTCGACGGGAGTGGGCAATCAGCCCCAGCATTTT. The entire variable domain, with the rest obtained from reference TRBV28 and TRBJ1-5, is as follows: DVKVTQSSRYLVKRTGEKVFLECVQDMDHENMFWYRQDPGLGLRLIYFSYDVKMKEKGDIPEGYSVSREKKERFSLILESASTNQTSMYLCASSFGSSTGVGNQPQHFGDGTRLSIL.

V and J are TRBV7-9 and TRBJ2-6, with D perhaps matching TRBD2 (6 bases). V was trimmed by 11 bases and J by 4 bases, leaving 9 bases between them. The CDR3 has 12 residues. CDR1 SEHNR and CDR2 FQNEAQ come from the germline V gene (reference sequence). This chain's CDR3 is CAGGAGANVLTF. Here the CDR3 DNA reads TGTGCCGGAGGGGCCGGGGCCAACGTCCTGACTTTC. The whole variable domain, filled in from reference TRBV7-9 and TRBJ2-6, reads DTGVSQNPRHKITKRGQNVTFRCDPISEHNRLYWYRQTLGQGPEFLTYFQNEAQLEKSRLLSDRFSAERPKGSFSTLEIQRTEQGDSAMYLCAGGAGANVLTFGAGSRLTVL.

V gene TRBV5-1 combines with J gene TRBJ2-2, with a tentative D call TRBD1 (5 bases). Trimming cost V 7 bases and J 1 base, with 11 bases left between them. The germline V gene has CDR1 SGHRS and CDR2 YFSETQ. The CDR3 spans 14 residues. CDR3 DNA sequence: TGCGCCAGCTATTCGACAGTGAACACCGGGGAGCTGTTTTTT. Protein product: CASYSTVNTGELFF.

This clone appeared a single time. The CDR3, as DNA: TGTGCCAGCAGCGTAGGGGGGGAATTGGAAAACACCATATATTTT. This encodes CASSVGGELENTIYF. This sequence joins TRBV9 and TRBJ1-3, with D perhaps matching TRBD1 (5 bases). This CDR3 spans 15 amino acids. Germline V gene lookup returns CDR1 SGDLS and CDR2 YYNGEE. V was pared by 0 bases and J by 6 bases, with 13 bases between.

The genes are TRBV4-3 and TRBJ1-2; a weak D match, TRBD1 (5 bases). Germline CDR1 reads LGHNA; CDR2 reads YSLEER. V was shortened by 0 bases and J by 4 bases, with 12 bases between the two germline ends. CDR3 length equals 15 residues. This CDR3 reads CASSQDGAPGYGYTF. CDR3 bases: TGCGCCAGCAGCCAAGATGGGGCCCCGGGCTATGGCTACACCTTC.

The chain's CDR3 is CASATGQGVDEQYF. CDR3 DNA: TGTGCTAGTGCAACGGGACAGGGCGTCGACGAGCAGTACTTC. The chain couples TRBV12-5 to TRBJ2-7, with 9 positions matching TRBD1. The germline gives CDR1 LGHNT, CDR2 FRNRAP. The CDR3 has 14 residues. The V segment lost 7 bases and the J segment 5 bases; nucleotides outside the gene matches: 9.

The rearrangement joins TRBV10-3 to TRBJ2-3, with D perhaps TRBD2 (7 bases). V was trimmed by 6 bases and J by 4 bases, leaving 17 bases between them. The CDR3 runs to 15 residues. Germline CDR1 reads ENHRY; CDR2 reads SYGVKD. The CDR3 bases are TGTGCCATCAGCACACAAACAGGGAGGGCAGATACGCAGTATTTT. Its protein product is CAISTQTGRADTQYF.